This T cell receptor beta chain was profiled in a study of patients and donors after allogeneic stem cell transplantation. The sample holds a few counts of this clonotype. TCRdb re-called the RT-PCR reads with MiXCR, one entry per CDR3 protein. The sample has 800,000 to 1,000,000 distinct CDR3 sequences, roughly 18% seen once. This TCR came from a human donor who was either an allogeneic HSCT recipient or a stem cell or donor lymphocyte infusion donor (not recorded which). It is not recorded whose cells these are; they may come from a transplant donor. The sample consisted of blood, either unsorted or a sorted T cell fraction (not recorded which).

The CDR3 protein is CATRGAGTVYNEQFF. The CDR3 nucleotides are TGTGCCACCCGGGGGGCCGGGACAGTCTACAATGAGCAGTTCTTC. The rearrangement uses TRBV15 and TRBJ2-1; the D gene could be TRBD1 or TRBD2 (7 bases each). Germline CDR1 LNHNV, CDR2 YYDKDF (reference sequence). This CDR3 is 15 amino acids long. V lost 8 bases to trimming and J lost 3 bases, with 17 bases between them.